A selection of T cell receptor beta chains follows, all from one sample in a study of cytomegalovirus exposure and HLA in healthy donors. Some clones are missing from TCRdb's copy, which holds only in-frame ones; the method was immunoSEQ multiplex PCR. The sample consists of under 250,000 clones, roughly 87% of them appearing once. The sample was PBMCs. These receptors were collected from a man between 35 and 55 years old in good health and CMV-seropositive. Each CDR3 is given with its conserved first and last residue. The order of the fields is CDR3 DNA, CDR3 protein, D gene, V gene, clone size, J gene. The D gene is left open where the match is weak. Clone size is stated in some rows and not others, as once, few, many or a class when expanded.

CDR3nt: TGCGCCAGCAGCTTGTCCGGGTTACGCTCCTACAATGAGCAGTTCTTC
CDR3aa: CASSLSGLRSYNEQFF
d_gene: .
v_gene: TRBV5-1
abundance: .
j_gene: TRBJ2-1

CDR3nt: TGTGCCAGCAGGCGGGACAGGGGCTCCATGAACACTGAAGCTTTCTTT
CDR3aa: CASRRDRGSMNTEAFF
d_gene: TRBD1
v_gene: TRBV2
abundance: few
j_gene: TRBJ1-1

CDR3nt: TGTGCCAGCAGCTCGACAGGGGCAACTACCACAGATACGCAGTATTTT
CDR3aa: CASSSTGATTTDTQYF
d_gene: TRBD1
v_gene: TRBV5-5
abundance: .
j_gene: TRBJ2-3

CDR3nt: TGTGCCAGTAAGAACGGTAACACTGAAGCTTTCTTT
CDR3aa: CASKNGNTEAFF
d_gene: .
v_gene: TRBV19
abundance: once
j_gene: TRBJ1-1

CDR3nt: TGTGCCAGCAGGGCCGGGACTAGCGGGATCTATGAGCAGTTCTTC
CDR3aa: CASRAGTSGIYEQFF
d_gene: TRBD2
v_gene: TRBV27
abundance: once
j_gene: TRBJ2-1

CDR3nt: TGTGCCAGTAGCAGGGGACAGACAACTAATGAAAAACTGTTTTTT
CDR3aa: CASSRGQTTNEKLFF
d_gene: TRBD1
v_gene: TRBV19
abundance: once
j_gene: TRBJ1-4

CDR3nt: TGCGCCAGCAGTGAGATCAGCGGGGGCACTGAAGCTTTCTTT
CDR3aa: CASSEISGGTEAFF
d_gene: .
v_gene: TRBV10-2
abundance: few
j_gene: TRBJ1-1

CDR3nt: TGTGCCAGCAGCACCCGCCCTCGGACAGGGTCCGGGGAGCTGTTTTTT
CDR3aa: CASSTRPRTGSGELFF
d_gene: TRBD1
v_gene: TRBV7-6
abundance: .
j_gene: TRBJ2-2

CDR3nt: TGTGCCAGCAGCCTTGACAGCATGAACACTGAAGCTTTCTTT
CDR3aa: CASSLDSMNTEAFF
d_gene: .
v_gene: TRBV9
abundance: .
j_gene: TRBJ1-1

CDR3nt: TGTGCCAGCACCCCTTCACCCGGGACTTCATGGCCCCAGCATTTT
CDR3aa: CASTPSPGTSWPQHF
d_gene: .
v_gene: TRBV6-5
abundance: .
j_gene: TRBJ1-5

CDR3nt: TGTGCCAGCAGCTTGGCCGGTCGGACTAGCGACCACGAGCAGTACTTC
CDR3aa: CASSLAGRTSDHEQYF
d_gene: TRBD2
v_gene: TRBV5-4
abundance: .
j_gene: TRBJ2-7

CDR3nt: TGTGCCAGCAGCTTAAAAAGTCAGGGGGCCTTCACCGGGGAGCTGTTTTTT
CDR3aa: CASSLKSQGAFTGELFF
d_gene: TRBD1
v_gene: TRBV11-2
abundance: .
j_gene: TRBJ2-2

CDR3nt: TGTGCCAGCAGCTCCCTACAGGGGGCAGTTGAAGCTTTCTTT
CDR3aa: CASSSLQGAVEAFF
d_gene: TRBD1
v_gene: TRBV7-9
abundance: .
j_gene: TRBJ1-1

CDR3nt: TGTGCCAGCAGCTCCAGGGGCATCGGGGAGCAGTTCTTC
CDR3aa: CASSSRGIGEQFF
d_gene: .
v_gene: TRBV7-6
abundance: .
j_gene: TRBJ2-1

CDR3nt: TGCGCCAGCAGCGGGACAGGGCGGACTGAAGCTTTCTTT
CDR3aa: CASSGTGRTEAFF
d_gene: TRBD1
v_gene: TRBV5-1
abundance: .
j_gene: TRBJ1-1

CDR3nt: TGCACCAGCAACCTCGGGACTAGCGGGAGGCCATTCTACGAGCAGTACTTC
CDR3aa: CTSNLGTSGRPFYEQYF
d_gene: .
v_gene: TRBV1
abundance: .
j_gene: TRBJ2-7

CDR3nt: TGTGCCAGCTCAGATACGTCATTAGCGGGAGGGCAGACCCAGTACTTC
CDR3aa: CASSDTSLAGGQTQYF
d_gene: TRBD2
v_gene: TRBV18
abundance: .
j_gene: TRBJ2-5

CDR3nt: TGTGCCAGTAGTATAGGACAGGTGAACACCGGGGAGCTGTTTTTT
CDR3aa: CASSIGQVNTGELFF
d_gene: .
v_gene: TRBV19
abundance: .
j_gene: TRBJ2-2

CDR3nt: TGCGCCAGCAGCGGAACCGGGACTAGCGGGATGGGTTGGGGCAATGAGCAGTTCTTC
CDR3aa: CASSGTGTSGMGWGNEQFF
d_gene: TRBD2
v_gene: TRBV5-1
abundance: once
j_gene: TRBJ2-1

CDR3nt: TGTGCCAGCATCGGGGGAGACTACAATGAGCAGTTCTTC
CDR3aa: CASIGGDYNEQFF
d_gene: .
v_gene: TRBV27
abundance: .
j_gene: TRBJ2-1

CDR3nt: TGTGCCAGCCGGGGAGGGACCACTGAAGCTTTCTTT
CDR3aa: CASRGGTTEAFF
d_gene: .
v_gene: TRBV25-1
abundance: .
j_gene: TRBJ1-1

CDR3nt: TGTGCCAGCAGCTTTGGAGGGAGTTTTAGAGAGACCCAGTACTTC
CDR3aa: CASSFGGSFRETQYF
d_gene: .
v_gene: TRBV7-9
abundance: .
j_gene: TRBJ2-5

CDR3nt: TGTGCCAGCAGTCTAGGGGGGACAGGATATAATTCACCCCTCCACTTT
CDR3aa: CASSLGGTGYNSPLHF
d_gene: TRBD1
v_gene: TRBV27
abundance: .
j_gene: TRBJ1-6

CDR3nt: TGCGCCAGCAGTGATTTGACAGGATTGGAGACCCAGTACTTC
CDR3aa: CASSDLTGLETQYF
d_gene: .
v_gene: TRBV10-1
abundance: once
j_gene: TRBJ2-5

CDR3nt: TGTGCCAGCAGCTTGGGCCAGGGCTTAACCCAGTACTTC
CDR3aa: CASSLGQGLTQYF
d_gene: .
v_gene: TRBV7-9
abundance: .
j_gene: TRBJ2-5

CDR3nt: TGTGCCAGCAGTAGGGGGAATGGTGAAAAACTGTTTTTT
CDR3aa: CASSRGNGEKLFF
d_gene: .
v_gene: TRBV27
abundance: .
j_gene: TRBJ1-4

CDR3nt: TGTGCCAGCAGCGTGGGGGGTGTGAACACCGGGGAGCTGTTTTTT
CDR3aa: CASSVGGVNTGELFF
d_gene: .
v_gene: TRBV9
abundance: .
j_gene: TRBJ2-2

CDR3nt: TGTGCCTGGACGAAAAGACTAGCGGGCACAGATACGCAGTATTTT
CDR3aa: CAWTKRLAGTDTQYF
d_gene: TRBD2
v_gene: TRBV30
abundance: .
j_gene: TRBJ2-3

CDR3nt: TGTGCCAGCAGTGAACCCGGGGGAATCAACACCATATATTTT
CDR3aa: CASSEPGGINTIYF
d_gene: .
v_gene: TRBV25-1
abundance: .
j_gene: TRBJ1-3

CDR3nt: TGTGCCAGCAGTTACTCGCTGGAGGGGAGGACTGAAGCTTTCTTT
CDR3aa: CASSYSLEGRTEAFF
d_gene: .
v_gene: TRBV6-5
abundance: .
j_gene: TRBJ1-1

CDR3nt: TGTGCTAGTGGAAGGGACAGCGGAAACACCATATATTTT
CDR3aa: CASGRDSGNTIYF
d_gene: TRBD1
v_gene: TRBV12-5
abundance: once
j_gene: TRBJ1-3

CDR3nt: TGTGCCAGCAGCTCGGGACAGGGTTTGGGCAATCAGCCCCAGCATTTT
CDR3aa: CASSSGQGLGNQPQHF
d_gene: TRBD1
v_gene: TRBV7-6
abundance: .
j_gene: TRBJ1-5

CDR3nt: TGTGCCAGCAGTTTATTAGACGACTATACGCAGTATTTT
CDR3aa: CASSLLDDYTQYF
d_gene: .
v_gene: TRBV27
abundance: .
j_gene: TRBJ2-3

CDR3nt: TGTGCCAGCCAGACTAGCGGGAGTTCAGGGACCCAGTACTTC
CDR3aa: CASQTSGSSGTQYF
d_gene: TRBD2
v_gene: TRBV6-5
abundance: .
j_gene: TRBJ2-5

CDR3nt: TGTGCCAGCAGTGTCCGGACAGGAGACAATGAGCAGTTCTTC
CDR3aa: CASSVRTGDNEQFF
d_gene: TRBD1
v_gene: TRBV2
abundance: .
j_gene: TRBJ2-1

CDR3nt: TGTTCCAGCAGCTTAGTCCCGCGGGACAATGAGCAGTTCTTC
CDR3aa: CSSSLVPRDNEQFF
d_gene: .
v_gene: TRBV7-9
abundance: .
j_gene: TRBJ2-1

CDR3nt: TGCGCCAGCAGCTTGGCCGGGACTAGCCGATCCGTGAATGAGCAGTTCTTC
CDR3aa: CASSLAGTSRSVNEQFF
d_gene: TRBD2
v_gene: TRBV5-1
abundance: .
j_gene: TRBJ2-1

CDR3nt: TGTGCCAGCAGTAGGGGTGACAGATTGAACACTGAAGCTTTCTTT
CDR3aa: CASSRGDRLNTEAFF
d_gene: .
v_gene: TRBV6-5
abundance: few
j_gene: TRBJ1-1

CDR3nt: TGCGCCAGCAGATCGTCCGGGACAGATGGCTACACCTTC
CDR3aa: CASRSSGTDGYTF
d_gene: TRBD1
v_gene: TRBV5-1
abundance: .
j_gene: TRBJ1-2

CDR3nt: TGTGCCAGCAGCGCGACAGGGGGTACTATCGAAAAACTGTTTTTT
CDR3aa: CASSATGGTIEKLFF
d_gene: TRBD1
v_gene: TRBV9
abundance: .
j_gene: TRBJ1-4

CDR3nt: TGTGCCAGTAGTGTCTCCAGGGGGCTAGAGACCCAGTACTTC
CDR3aa: CASSVSRGLETQYF
d_gene: TRBD1
v_gene: TRBV19
abundance: once
j_gene: TRBJ2-5

CDR3nt: TGTGCCAGCAGCTTAGGGTTGCGGGAAAAACTGTTTTTT
CDR3aa: CASSLGLREKLFF
d_gene: .
v_gene: TRBV7-6
abundance: few
j_gene: TRBJ1-4